The source of this TCR beta chain is a study of identical twins. Broader study findings: Fewer insertions were carried by abundant cord blood beta clonotypes, but none was seen in memory repertoires.

Points on this clonotype: Its antigen is unidentified.

A universal primer site was created by template switching, with the cDNA bearing unique molecular identifiers. Each CDR3 protein is one row after TCRdb ran MiXCR on the 5' RACE reads. The repertoire consists of around 490,000 distinct CDR3 sequences, with 13% to 15% occurring once and the leading ten covering more than 0.8%. After removal of 7 bases from V and 9 bases from J, the junction contained 14 bases not matched to a gene. This CDR3 has 15 residues. The V gene's germline CDR1 is MNHNS and CDR2 SASEGT. Only healthy Caucasians were enrolled as donors. The sample was also reused in another study, on yellow fever vaccine responses in identical twins.

The chain couples TRBV6-1 to TRBJ2-3; TRBD2 matches 9 bases. Specimen: CD4+ T cells sorted from blood. The source is a woman aged 18-35 years in good health. CDR3 residues: CASNPGSGGLGTQYF. CDR3 DNA: TGTGCCAGCAACCCTGGTAGCGGGGGCCTAGGGACGCAGTATTTT.